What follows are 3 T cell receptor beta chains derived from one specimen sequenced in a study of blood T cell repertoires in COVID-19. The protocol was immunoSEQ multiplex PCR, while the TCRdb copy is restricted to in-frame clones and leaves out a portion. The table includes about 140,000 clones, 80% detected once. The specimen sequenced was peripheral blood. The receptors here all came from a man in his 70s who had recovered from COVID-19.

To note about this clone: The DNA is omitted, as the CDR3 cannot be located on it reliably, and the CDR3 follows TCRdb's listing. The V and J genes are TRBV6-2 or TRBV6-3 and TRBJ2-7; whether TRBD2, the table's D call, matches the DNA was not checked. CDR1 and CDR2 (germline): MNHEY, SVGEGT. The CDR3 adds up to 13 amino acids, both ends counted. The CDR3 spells CASSILEVGEQYF.

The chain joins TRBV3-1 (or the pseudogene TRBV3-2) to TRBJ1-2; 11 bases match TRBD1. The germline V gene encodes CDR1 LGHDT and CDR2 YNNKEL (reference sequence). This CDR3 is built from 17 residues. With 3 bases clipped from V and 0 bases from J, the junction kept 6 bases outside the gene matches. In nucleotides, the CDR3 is TGTGCCAGCAGCCAGGACAGGGGGCCTGGGACTAACTATGGCTACACCTTC. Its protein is CASSQDRGPGTNYGYTF.

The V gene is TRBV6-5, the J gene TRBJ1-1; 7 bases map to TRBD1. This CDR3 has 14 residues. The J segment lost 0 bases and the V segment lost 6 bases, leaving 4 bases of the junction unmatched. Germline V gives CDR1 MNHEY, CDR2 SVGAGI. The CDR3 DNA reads TGTGCCAGCAGGGCGGGACAGATGAACACTGAAGCTTTCTTT. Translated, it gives CASRAGQMNTEAFF.